Sequencing of this TCR beta chain was carried out in a study of blood T cell repertoires in COVID-19. This clone occurred once. CDR1 and CDR2 (germline): SGHTA, FQGNSA. Trimming removed 5 bases from V and 5 bases from J; junction bases left unmatched: 14. The CDR3 spans 18 residues. The assay was immunoSEQ multiplex PCR, and TCRdb's table has in-frame clones only and misses some. Of a few hundred thousand clones detected, about 90% appear once; the ten largest clones hold about 10%. The sequence derives from a woman in her twenties or thirties with COVID-19, enrolled during active disease. The chain uses TRBV7-2 and TRBJ2-5; 13 positions match TRBD2. Material: peripheral blood. The CDR3 DNA sequence: TGTGCCAGCAGCCCAATAGGGACTAGCGGGATCGGGGGGGAGACCCAGTACTTC. Translation: CASSPIGTSGIGGETQYF. Using reference TRBV7-2 and TRBJ2-5 for the parts outside the CDR3, the full variable domain is GAGVSQSPSNKVTEKGKDVELRCDPISGHTALYWYRQSLGQGLEFLIYFQGNSAPDKSGLPSDRFSAERTGGSVSTLTIQRTQQEDSAVYLCASSPIGTSGIGGETQYFGPGTRLLVL.